These T cell receptor beta chains were read from a single sample in a study of OX40 agonist ivuxolimab in advanced cancers. The repertoire was sequenced with immunoSEQ multiplex PCR; TCRdb's copy has only in-frame clones and lacks some. The profile shows some 77,000 clones, just under 95% of them singletons. The sequencing here drew on CD4+ or CD8+ T cells sorted from blood, taken in a trial of the OX40 agonist ivuxolimab. The receptors shown here come from an adult with an advanced solid tumor such as melanoma, head and neck, liver or kidney cancer. CDR3s include the opening cysteine and the closing phenylalanine or tryptophan. D genes are given only for firm matches. Rows may omit the clone size; those that give it use once, few, many or a size class.

j_call,v_call,clone_size,d_call,cdr3_nt,cdr3_aa
TRBJ2-3,TRBV5-1,-,-,TGCGCCAGCAGCTTTGCAGGGGCCCATGGCACAGATACGCAGTATTTT,CASSFAGAHGTDTQYF
TRBJ1-2,TRBV28,-,TRBD1,TGTGCCAGCAGTTTACGGGACAGGGGTGGTACCGGTAATGGCTACACCTTC,CASSLRDRGGTGNGYTF
TRBJ2-7,TRBV27,once,-,TGTGCCAGCAGACCGGACGAGGCCGAGCAGTACTTC,CASRPDEAEQYF
TRBJ2-3,TRBV6-1,-,-,TGTGCCAGCAGGAGTGGGGGAAGCACAGATACGCAGTATTTT,CASRSGGSTDTQYF
TRBJ1-3,TRBV27,-,-,TGTGCCAGCAGCGCCCTGGGGAGTGGAAACACCATATATTTT,CASSALGSGNTIYF
TRBJ2-7,TRBV5-6,-,TRBD1,TGTGCCAGCAGCTTGGCGTCGGGACAGAAGGACTTC,CASSLASGQKDF
TRBJ2-1,TRBV6-5,once,-,TGTGCCAGCAGTTACGCGGGTCAGGGAGAGGATGAGCAGTTCTTC,CASSYAGQGEDEQFF
TRBJ1-2,TRBV7-9,-,-,TGTGCCAGCAGCTTACTCCTCGGGGACAATGGCTACACCTTC,CASSLLLGDNGYTF
TRBJ2-3,TRBV4-3,-,TRBD2,TGCGCCAGCAGCCAAGGTGCTAGCGGGAGTGGGGATACGCAGTATTTT,CASSQGASGSGDTQYF
TRBJ2-1,TRBV5-4,-,-,TGTGCCAGCAGCTTAGGTCCCGTGGGGGGCAATGAGCAGTTCTTC,CASSLGPVGGNEQFF
TRBJ1-1,TRBV29-1,-,-,TGCAGCGGACGGACAGCTCCGAACACTGAAGCTTTCTTT,CSGRTAPNTEAFF
TRBJ2-5,TRBV19,-,-,TGTGCCAGTAGCCCCGGACAGGGAGGGGAGACCCAGTACTTC,CASSPGQGGETQYF
TRBJ1-1,TRBV6-1,-,TRBD1,TGTGCCAGCAGTGAAGTCACAGGGGTTAACACTGAAGCTTTCTTT,CASSEVTGVNTEAFF
TRBJ2-3,TRBV7-7,once,-,TGTGCCAGCAGCTTCGGGCTAGAGGGAGATACGCAGTATTTT,CASSFGLEGDTQYF
TRBJ2-3,TRBV4-3,-,TRBD2,TGCGCCAGCAGCCTGGCGGGGGGGAACCGCCCCAGCACAGATACGCAGTATTTT,CASSLAGGNRPSTDTQYF
TRBJ2-3,TRBV19,-,TRBD2,TGTGCCAGTAGTTCGGGGGGGCTGGGCACAGATACGCAGTATTTT,CASSSGGLGTDTQYF
TRBJ2-3,TRBV28,once,-,TGTGCCAGCGATACCGGGACTCGCACAGATACGCAGTATTTT,CASDTGTRTDTQYF
TRBJ1-5,TRBV5-1,once,-,TGCGCCAGCCCTGGGGGGGCGGGAAATCAGCCCCAGCATTTT,CASPGGAGNQPQHF
TRBJ2-3,TRBV28,-,-,TGTGCCAGCAGTAGGATCCTCACAGATACGCAGTATTTT,CASSRILTDTQYF
TRBJ1-2,TRBV7-8,-,-,TGTGCCAGCAGCTTAGCTCTGGACGATGGCCACACCTTC,CASSLALDDGHTF
TRBJ2-1,TRBV25-1,-,-,TGTGCCAGCAGTGAATATGAGGGCAGTGGTAACAATGAGCAGTTCTTC,CASSEYEGSGNNEQFF
TRBJ1-4,TRBV7-9,-,-,TGTGCCAGCACCTTCGGGGGCGGGAATGAAAAACTGTTTTTT,CASTFGGGNEKLFF
TRBJ2-5,TRBV7-2,-,TRBD2,TGTGCCAGCAGCTACTCGGGACTAGCGGGAGGAGAGACCCAGTACTTC,CASSYSGLAGGETQYF
TRBJ2-3,TRBV28,-,TRBD2,TGTGCCAGCAGTTCCCAGCGGGGGGAGGACACAGATACGCAGTATTTT,CASSSQRGEDTDTQYF
TRBJ1-2,TRBV28,-,-,TGTGCCAGCGAGGGCGGGGGGAGAGATAACTATGGCTACACCTTC,CASEGGGRDNYGYTF
TRBJ2-3,TRBV27,-,-,TGTGCCAGCAGCCCCACTCTAGATACGCAGTATTTT,CASSPTLDTQYF
TRBJ2-3,TRBV7-2,-,-,TGTGCCAGCAGCTTAGCGACAGGCACAGATACGCAGTATTTT,CASSLATGTDTQYF
TRBJ1-3,TRBV28,-,TRBD1,TGTGCCAGCAGTTTGCAGGGGGCATCAGGAAAGGACACCATATATTTT,CASSLQGASGKDTIYF
TRBJ1-2,TRBV7-3,-,-,TGTGCCAGCAGCCCGAGTATGGGGCTTGGCTACACCTTC,CASSPSMGLGYTF
TRBJ2-7,TRBV19,once,-,TGTGCCAGTAGCTATTCCGGGACAACGGACTACGAGCAGTACTTC,CASSYSGTTDYEQYF
TRBJ2-3,TRBV4-1,-,-,TGCGCCAGCAGCCAAGAAGATCAGGGGGGAGGGGGAGATACGCAGTATTTT,CASSQEDQGGGGDTQYF
TRBJ1-2,TRBV28,-,-,TGTGCCAGCAGTTCAGGGACCCTAGGTGGCTACACCTTC,CASSSGTLGGYTF
TRBJ2-3,TRBV10-1,-,-,TGCGCCAGCAGCCGGACCCCTACCAGCACAGATACGCAGTATTTT,CASSRTPTSTDTQYF
TRBJ1-4,TRBV28,-,TRBD1,TGTGCCAGCAGTATAACAGGGGATACTAATGAAAAACTGTTTTTT,CASSITGDTNEKLFF
TRBJ2-2,TRBV7-9,few,-,TGTGCCAGCAGCTCCGGGACGACCACCGGGGAGCTGTTTTTT,CASSSGTTTGELFF
TRBJ1-3,TRBV6-6,once,-,TGTGCCAGCACCCCCGAAGGCACTAGAAACACCATATATTTT,CASTPEGTRNTIYF
TRBJ2-1,TRBV5-4,-,-,TGTGCCAGCAGCGCGGGGCGGGTTTACAATGAGCAGTTCTTC,CASSAGRVYNEQFF
TRBJ1-2,TRBV20-1,-,TRBD1,TGCAGTGCTCAGGGGGGAAATGGCTACACCTTC,CSAQGGNGYTF